This T cell receptor beta chain originates from a study of CD8 T cells in ankylosing spondylitis. Between the trimmed V and J ends, which lost 2 bases and 5 bases, there was a span of 6 bases. The CDR3 has 12 amino acids. Germline CDR1 reads MNHNY; CDR2 reads SVGAGI (reference sequence). This clonotype has a handful of counts. What it binds is not known. A quantitative 5'-RACE method, one with molecular barcodes, was used to make TCR beta libraries. Each CDR3 protein gets one entry after TCRdb re-called the 5' RACE reads with MiXCR. The table has some 95,000 distinct CDR3 sequences, 7.5% to 9% seen once. General study results and limits: It appeared that ankylosing spondylitis blood was characterized by a TCR beta motif of several highly homologous variants. Reactive arthritis synovial fluid and blood previously showed some of these motif variants.

This chain links TRBV6-6 with TRBJ1-1, with D hard to call. This receptor was identified in a male donor with ankylosing spondylitis or in good health (not recorded which). The sequencing input was blood, either unsorted or a sorted T cell fraction (not recorded which). In nucleotides, the CDR3 is TGTGCCAGCAGTTACCTGGGGACTGAAGCTTTCTTT. This translates into CASSYLGTEAFF.